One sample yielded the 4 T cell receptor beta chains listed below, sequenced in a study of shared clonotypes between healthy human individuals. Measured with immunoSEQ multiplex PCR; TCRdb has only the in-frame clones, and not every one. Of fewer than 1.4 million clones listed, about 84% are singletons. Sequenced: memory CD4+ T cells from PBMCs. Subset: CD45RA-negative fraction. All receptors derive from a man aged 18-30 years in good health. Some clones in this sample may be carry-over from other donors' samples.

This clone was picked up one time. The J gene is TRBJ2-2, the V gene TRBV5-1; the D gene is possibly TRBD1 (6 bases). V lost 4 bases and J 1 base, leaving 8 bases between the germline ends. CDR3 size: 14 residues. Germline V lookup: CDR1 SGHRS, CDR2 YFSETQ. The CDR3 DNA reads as TGCGCCAGCAGCAAGGGACAGAACACCGGGGAGCTGTTTTTT. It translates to CASSKGQNTGELFF. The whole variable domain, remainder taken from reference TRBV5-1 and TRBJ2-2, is KAGVTQTPRYLIKTRGQQVTLSCSPISGHRSVSWYQQTPGQGLQFLFEYFSETQRNKGNFPGRFSGRQFSNSRSEMNVSTLELGDSALYLCASSKGQNTGELFFGEGSRLTVL.

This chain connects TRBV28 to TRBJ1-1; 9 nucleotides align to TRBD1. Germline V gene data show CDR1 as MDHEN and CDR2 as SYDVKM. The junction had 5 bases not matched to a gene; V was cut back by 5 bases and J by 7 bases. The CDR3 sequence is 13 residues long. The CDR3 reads CASSTRTGVEAFF. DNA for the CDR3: TGTGCCAGCAGTACCCGGACAGGGGTTGAAGCTTTCTTT. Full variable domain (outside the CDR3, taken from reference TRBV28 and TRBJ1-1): DVKVTQSSRYLVKRTGEKVFLECVQDMDHENMFWYRQDPGLGLRLIYFSYDVKMKEKGDIPEGYSVSREKKERFSLILESASTNQTSMYLCASSTRTGVEAFFGQGTRLTVV.

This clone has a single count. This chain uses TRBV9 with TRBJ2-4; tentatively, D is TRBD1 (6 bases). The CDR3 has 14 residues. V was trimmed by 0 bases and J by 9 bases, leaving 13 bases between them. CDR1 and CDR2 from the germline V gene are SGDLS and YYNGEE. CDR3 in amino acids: CASSVAQGYGIQYF. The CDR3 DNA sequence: TGTGCCAGCAGCGTAGCCCAGGGGTACGGCATTCAGTACTTC.

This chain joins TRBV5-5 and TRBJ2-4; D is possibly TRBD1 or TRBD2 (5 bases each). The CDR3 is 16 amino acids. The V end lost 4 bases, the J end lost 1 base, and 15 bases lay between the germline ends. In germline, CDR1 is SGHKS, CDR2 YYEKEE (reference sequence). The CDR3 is CASSPGPWGAKNIQYF. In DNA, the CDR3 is TGTGCCAGCAGCCCGGGACCGTGGGGGGCCAAAAACATTCAGTACTTC.